This is a list of T cell receptor beta chains from one sample in a study of CD8 T cells in ankylosing spondylitis. TCRdb fed the 5' RACE reads into MiXCR, producing one record per CDR3 protein. The sample holds some 800,000 distinct CDR3 sequences, about 12% seen once. The specimen sequenced was blood, either unsorted or a sorted T cell fraction (not recorded which). Every receptor here comes from a male donor with ankylosing spondylitis. CDR3s include the opening cysteine and the closing phenylalanine or tryptophan. The D gene is left open where the match is weak. A row's size may be missing; if present it is once, few, many or a size class.

d_gene: NA; abundance: few; j_gene: TRBJ2-7; v_gene: TRBV6-2/TRBV6-3; CDR3aa: CASSPGTHSYEQYF; CDR3nt: TGTGCCAGCAGCCCCGGGACTCACTCCTACGAGCAGTACTTC
d_gene: TRBD2; abundance: NA; j_gene: TRBJ2-5; v_gene: TRBV7-2; CDR3aa: CASSLAQGSGIFAETQYF; CDR3nt: TGTGCCAGCAGCTTAGCGCAGGGTAGCGGGATATTTGCGGAGACCCAGTACTTC
d_gene: NA; abundance: few; j_gene: TRBJ1-1; v_gene: TRBV5-1; CDR3aa: CASSRDGWNTEAFF; CDR3nt: TGCGCCAGCAGCCGGGACGGATGGAACACTGAAGCTTTCTTT
d_gene: TRBD1; abundance: NA; j_gene: TRBJ1-4; v_gene: TRBV4-2; CDR3aa: CASSQGQGGGEKLFF; CDR3nt: TGTGCCAGCAGCCAAGGACAGGGCGGTGGGGAAAAACTGTTTTTT
d_gene: NA; abundance: few; j_gene: TRBJ2-7; v_gene: TRBV5-5; CDR3aa: CASSQRTGSAYEQYF; CDR3nt: TGTGCCAGCAGCCAAAGAACAGGGTCGGCCTACGAGCAGTACTTC
d_gene: NA; abundance: NA; j_gene: TRBJ2-4; v_gene: TRBV6-2/TRBV6-3; CDR3aa: CASSSHRLGGARGIQYF; CDR3nt: TGTGCCAGCAGTAGTCACAGGTTGGGGGGCGCGAGGGGCATTCAGTACTTC
d_gene: NA; abundance: NA; j_gene: TRBJ2-3; v_gene: TRBV5-1; CDR3aa: CASSLGEPHTDTQYF; CDR3nt: TGCGCCAGCAGCTTGGGGGAGCCTCACACAGATACGCAGTATTTT
d_gene: NA; abundance: many; j_gene: TRBJ2-2; v_gene: TRBV12-3/TRBV12-4; CDR3aa: CASSRTGELFF; CDR3nt: TGTGCCAGCAGTCGGACCGGGGAGCTGTTTTTT
d_gene: TRBD2; abundance: NA; j_gene: TRBJ2-5; v_gene: TRBV20-1; CDR3aa: CSAIKSSGSEETQYF; CDR3nt: TGCAGTGCTATAAAAAGTAGCGGGAGTGAAGAGACCCAGTACTTC
d_gene: NA; abundance: NA; j_gene: TRBJ1-4; v_gene: TRBV5-6; CDR3aa: CASSLDLKGKLFF; CDR3nt: TGTGCCAGCAGCTTGGATTTGAAGGGAAAACTGTTTTTT
d_gene: NA; abundance: NA; j_gene: TRBJ2-6; v_gene: TRBV6-2/TRBV6-3; CDR3aa: CASSSRTRISGANVLTF; CDR3nt: TGTGCCAGCAGTTCTCGGACACGAATCTCTGGGGCCAACGTCCTGACTTTC
d_gene: TRBD1; abundance: many; j_gene: TRBJ1-4; v_gene: TRBV7-2; CDR3aa: CASSYRQGREKLFF; CDR3nt: TGTGCCAGCAGCTACCGACAGGGTCGGGAAAAACTGTTTTTT
d_gene: NA; abundance: NA; j_gene: TRBJ2-2; v_gene: TRBV7-2; CDR3aa: CASSSYRDNTGELFF; CDR3nt: TGTGCCAGCAGCTCATACCGGGACAACACCGGGGAGCTGTTTTTT
d_gene: NA; abundance: many; j_gene: TRBJ2-1; v_gene: TRBV7-2; CDR3aa: CASSLVRDGNEQFF; CDR3nt: TGTGCCAGCAGCTTAGTTAGGGATGGCAATGAGCAGTTCTTC
d_gene: NA; abundance: NA; j_gene: TRBJ2-7; v_gene: TRBV21-1; CDR3aa: CASSKAGTNYEQYF; CDR3nt: TGTGCCAGCAGCAAAGCCGGGACAAACTACGAGCAGTACTTC
d_gene: NA; abundance: NA; j_gene: TRBJ2-4; v_gene: TRBV20-1; CDR3aa: CSARVIWTLAKNIQYF; CDR3nt: TGCAGTGCTAGAGTCATATGGACGCTAGCCAAAAACATTCAGTACTTC
d_gene: NA; abundance: NA; j_gene: TRBJ1-6; v_gene: TRBV4-2; CDR3aa: CASSRRQKDNSPLHF; CDR3nt: TGTGCCAGCAGCCGTAGACAGAAGGATAATTCACCCCTCCACTTT
d_gene: TRBD1; abundance: few; j_gene: TRBJ1-6; v_gene: TRBV7-9; CDR3aa: CASSFTGGQGNSPLHF; CDR3nt: TGTGCCAGCAGCTTTACAGGAGGACAGGGCAATTCACCCCTCCACTTT
d_gene: NA; abundance: few; j_gene: TRBJ1-3; v_gene: TRBV5-1; CDR3aa: CASSPRGTDSGNTIYF; CDR3nt: TGCGCCAGCAGCCCCAGAGGGACGGACTCTGGAAACACCATATATTTT
d_gene: TRBD2; abundance: NA; j_gene: TRBJ2-1; v_gene: TRBV2; CDR3aa: CAICLSNPGGTSDNEQFF; CDR3nt: TGTGCCATCTGCTTATCCAACCCCGGGGGGACCTCTGACAATGAGCAGTTCTTC
d_gene: NA; abundance: NA; j_gene: TRBJ1-6; v_gene: TRBV18; CDR3aa: CASSLVGGRDNSPLHF; CDR3nt: TGTGCCAGCTCACTGGTTGGGGGAAGGGACAATTCACCCCTCCACTTT
d_gene: NA; abundance: many; j_gene: TRBJ2-3; v_gene: TRBV29-1; CDR3aa: CSVEALGRRDTQYF; CDR3nt: TGCAGCGTTGAAGCCTTGGGACGGCGGGATACGCAGTATTTT
d_gene: NA; abundance: NA; j_gene: TRBJ1-2; v_gene: TRBV4-3; CDR3aa: CASSQDRFNRGLYGYTF; CDR3nt: TGCGCCAGCAGCCAAGATCGTTTCAATCGGGGCCTATATGGCTACACCTTC
d_gene: TRBD1; abundance: NA; j_gene: TRBJ2-2; v_gene: TRBV18; CDR3aa: CAGGTGPPSTGELFF; CDR3nt: TGTGCCGGTGGGACAGGACCTCCTTCCACCGGGGAGCTGTTTTTT
d_gene: NA; abundance: NA; j_gene: TRBJ1-6; v_gene: TRBV4-3; CDR3aa: CASSQDAGAGNSPLHF; CDR3nt: TGCGCCAGCAGCCAAGATGCGGGGGCCGGAAATTCACCCCTCCACTTT
d_gene: NA; abundance: few; j_gene: TRBJ2-7; v_gene: TRBV5-1; CDR3aa: CASRESYEQYF; CDR3nt: TGCGCCAGCAGGGAGAGCTACGAGCAGTACTTC
d_gene: NA; abundance: few; j_gene: TRBJ2-1; v_gene: TRBV20-1; CDR3aa: CSARRPGGEIF; CDR3nt: TGCAGTGCTAGGCGGCCAGGGGGGGAGATCTTC
d_gene: NA; abundance: NA; j_gene: TRBJ2-3; v_gene: TRBV15; CDR3aa: CATSRVDPTDTQYF; CDR3nt: TGTGCCACCAGCAGGGTCGACCCGACAGATACGCAGTATTTT
d_gene: NA; abundance: NA; j_gene: TRBJ2-3; v_gene: TRBV12-3/TRBV12-4; CDR3aa: CATSLGADTQYF; CDR3nt: TGTGCCACGAGCTTGGGTGCAGATACGCAGTATTTT
d_gene: NA; abundance: NA; j_gene: TRBJ2-1; v_gene: TRBV5-6; CDR3aa: CASSLRGQEGYEQFF; CDR3nt: TGTGCCAGCAGCTTGCGGGGGCAAGAAGGCTATGAGCAGTTCTTC
d_gene: TRBD2; abundance: few; j_gene: TRBJ2-3; v_gene: TRBV7-2; CDR3aa: CASSLARLAGVVTDTQYF; CDR3nt: TGTGCCAGCAGCTTAGCTCGGCTAGCGGGAGTAGTGACAGATACGCAGTATTTT
d_gene: NA; abundance: many; j_gene: TRBJ2-7; v_gene: TRBV6-1; CDR3aa: CASNTYRDAAYEQYF; CDR3nt: TGTGCCAGCAATACATACCGGGACGCGGCCTACGAGCAGTACTTC
d_gene: NA; abundance: many; j_gene: TRBJ2-5; v_gene: TRBV20-1; CDR3aa: CSVLRPPETQYF; CDR3nt: TGCAGTGTCCTCCGCCCCCCAGAGACCCAGTACTTC
d_gene: NA; abundance: few; j_gene: TRBJ2-7; v_gene: TRBV7-9; CDR3aa: CASSLRAGLGVSYEQYF; CDR3nt: TGTGCCAGCAGCCTGCGGGCGGGACTTGGGGTCTCCTACGAGCAGTACTTC
d_gene: TRBD1; abundance: NA; j_gene: TRBJ2-7; v_gene: TRBV11-2; CDR3aa: CASSPLRDRAYEQYF; CDR3nt: TGTGCCAGCAGCCCACTCCGGGACAGGGCCTACGAGCAGTACTTC
d_gene: NA; abundance: few; j_gene: TRBJ2-4; v_gene: TRBV20-1; CDR3aa: CSAPLARGENIQYF; CDR3nt: TGCAGTGCGCCACTAGCGAGGGGGGAAAACATTCAGTACTTC
d_gene: NA; abundance: NA; j_gene: TRBJ1-2; v_gene: TRBV2; CDR3aa: CASFEFRTDLNRYTF; CDR3nt: TGTGCCAGCTTCGAATTTAGGACAGACCTGAATCGCTACACCTTC
d_gene: NA; abundance: few; j_gene: TRBJ2-5; v_gene: TRBV20-1; CDR3aa: CSARRGGGARETQYF; CDR3nt: TGCAGTGCTAGAAGGGGGGGCGGGGCACGTGAGACCCAGTACTTC
d_gene: NA; abundance: NA; j_gene: TRBJ1-1; v_gene: TRBV10-3; CDR3aa: CASGEGGAFF; CDR3nt: TGTGCCTCGGGGGAGGGGGGAGCTTTCTTT
d_gene: TRBD2; abundance: few; j_gene: TRBJ2-5; v_gene: TRBV20-1; CDR3aa: CSAQNSGRLVETQYF; CDR3nt: TGCAGTGCCCAGAACAGCGGGAGATTGGTAGAGACCCAGTACTTC
d_gene: NA; abundance: NA; j_gene: TRBJ2-2; v_gene: TRBV4-3; CDR3aa: CASSPYLGGTGELFF; CDR3nt: TGCGCCAGCAGCCCTTATCTCGGGGGCACCGGGGAGCTGTTTTTT
d_gene: TRBD1; abundance: few; j_gene: TRBJ2-5; v_gene: TRBV27; CDR3aa: CASSWDRGRQETQYF; CDR3nt: TGTGCCAGCAGTTGGGACAGGGGGCGGCAAGAGACCCAGTACTTC
d_gene: NA; abundance: many; j_gene: TRBJ2-5; v_gene: TRBV7-2; CDR3aa: CASSLDWSQETQYF; CDR3nt: TGTGCCAGCAGCCTGGACTGGAGCCAAGAGACCCAGTACTTC
d_gene: TRBD1; abundance: once; j_gene: TRBJ2-3; v_gene: TRBV18; CDR3aa: CASSEDRDNTQYF; CDR3nt: TGTGCCAGCTCAGAGGACAGGGATAATACGCAGTATTTT
d_gene: TRBD2; abundance: many; j_gene: TRBJ2-1; v_gene: TRBV29-1; CDR3aa: CSVGLVISYNEQFF; CDR3nt: TGCAGCGTCGGACTAGTAATCTCCTACAATGAGCAGTTCTTC
d_gene: TRBD1; abundance: NA; j_gene: TRBJ1-4; v_gene: TRBV20-1; CDR3aa: CSAETGEHEKLFF; CDR3nt: TGCAGTGCTGAGACAGGGGAACATGAAAAACTGTTTTTT
d_gene: NA; abundance: NA; j_gene: TRBJ2-1; v_gene: TRBV6-6; CDR3aa: CASSLPAGYEQFF; CDR3nt: TGTGCCAGCAGTTTACCCGCAGGGTATGAGCAGTTCTTC
d_gene: NA; abundance: NA; j_gene: TRBJ2-5; v_gene: TRBV27; CDR3aa: CASSLGFAIQETQYF; CDR3nt: TGTGCCAGCAGTTTAGGATTCGCTATTCAAGAGACCCAGTACTTC
d_gene: TRBD1; abundance: NA; j_gene: TRBJ2-5; v_gene: TRBV9; CDR3aa: CASSVQGAIGETQYF; CDR3nt: TGTGCCAGCAGCGTTCAGGGGGCGATCGGGGAGACCCAGTACTTC
d_gene: NA; abundance: NA; j_gene: TRBJ2-1; v_gene: TRBV24-1; CDR3aa: CATGGQFLNEQFF; CDR3nt: TGTGCCACTGGGGGGCAGTTCCTCAATGAGCAGTTCTTC
d_gene: TRBD1; abundance: NA; j_gene: TRBJ2-2; v_gene: TRBV5-1; CDR3aa: CASSMTGGMGELFF; CDR3nt: TGCGCCAGCAGCATGACAGGGGGCATGGGGGAGCTGTTTTTT
d_gene: NA; abundance: NA; j_gene: TRBJ1-3; v_gene: TRBV6-6; CDR3aa: CASSPTRRNTIYF; CDR3nt: TGTGCCAGCAGCCCGACCCGAAGAAACACCATATATTTT
d_gene: TRBD2; abundance: few; j_gene: TRBJ2-3; v_gene: TRBV20-1; CDR3aa: CSARTPSGDTTTSTDTQYF; CDR3nt: TGCAGTGCTAGAACCCCTAGCGGGGATACTACTACTAGCACAGATACGCAGTATTTT